The 30 T cell receptor beta chains below were found in one sample sequenced in a study of T cells in localized non-small cell lung cancer. Here immunoSEQ multiplex PCR was the method, and the copy in TCRdb shows in-frame clones only, minus some. Of around 64,000 clones in the sample, roughly 81% were seen once. Sequenced material: PBMCs, taken before any cancer treatment. The receptors stem from a man between 35 and 75 years old with stage II lung adenocarcinoma.

This clone has a handful of counts. The rearrangement joins TRBV10-3 to TRBJ1-5; TRBD1 matches 9 bases. The CDR3 extends over 16 amino acids. In germline, CDR1 is ENHRY, CDR2 SYGVKD. Trimming took 10 bases from V and 2 from J; bases not matched to a gene: 12. CDR3 loop: CATRGGGQGGNQPQHF. In DNA form, the CDR3 reads TGTGCCACCCGAGGGGGGGGACAGGGAGGCAATCAGCCCCAGCATTTT.

The chain has TRBV28 and TRBJ2-7; possible D gene TRBD2, 6 bases. The CDR3 extends over 18 amino acids. Trimming pared 5 bases from V and 0 bases from J, leaving 23 bases between. Germline lookup yields CDR1 MDHEN and CDR2 SYDVKM. This chain's CDR3 is CASSPPAAGRFPSYEQYF. For the CDR3, the DNA is TGTGCCAGCAGTCCTCCAGCGGCGGGACGATTTCCCTCCTACGAGCAGTACTTC.

This chain joins TRBV11-2 and TRBJ2-7; 10 nucleotides align to TRBD1. The CDR3 loop spans 17 amino acids. J gave up 0 bases and V 5 bases, and 10 bases lay outside the gene matches. Germline CDR1 is SGHAT and CDR2 is FQNNGV. Here the CDR3 reads CASSPQGTGVSSYEQYF. The DNA of the CDR3 is TGTGCCAGCAGCCCCCAGGGGACAGGGGTAAGCTCCTACGAGCAGTACTTC.

The chain joins TRBV4-2 to TRBJ2-1, with TRBD1 as a possible D gene (5 bases). This CDR3 is 14 amino acids long. In germline, CDR1 is LGHNA, CDR2 YNFKEQ. Trimming shortened V by 0 bases and J by 2 bases, and 5 bases separated the two germline ends. CDR3 in amino acids: CASSQEDTYNEQFF. CDR3 in DNA: TGTGCCAGCAGCCAAGAGGACACCTACAATGAGCAGTTCTTC.

The rearrangement joins TRBV15 to TRBJ2-7; D unclear. This CDR3 is built from 14 residues. Trimming took off 0 bases at V and 0 bases at J, with 6 bases between the two ends. CDR1 and CDR2 from the germline V gene are LNHNV and YYDKDF (reference sequence). The CDR3 loop reads CATSRDSLSYEQYF. The CDR3 DNA follows: TGTGCCACCAGCAGAGACAGTCTCTCCTACGAGCAGTACTTC.

This clone has only a few counts. CDR3 DNA sequence: TGTGCCAGCAGGTCGGGACCGTTCACTGAAGCTTTCTTT. Amino acid sequence: CASRSGPFTEAFF. The gene calls are TRBV2 and TRBJ1-1; D possibly corresponds to TRBD1 (5 bases). Trimming cost V 6 bases and J 4 bases, with 12 bases left between them. Germline V gives CDR1 SNHLY, CDR2 FYNNEI. CDR3 length: 13 amino acids.

This clone was detected once. The gene calls are TRBV5-1 and TRBJ2-5; no definite D call. This CDR3 comprises 14 residues. The germline V gene has CDR1 SGHRS and CDR2 YFSETQ. Deletions cut 0 bases from V and 0 bases from J, with 6 bases between. The CDR3 DNA is TGCGCCAGCAGCTTGGAGGTTAACCAAGAGACCCAGTACTTC. Translating it yields CASSLEVNQETQYF.

The V gene is TRBV5-6, the J gene TRBJ2-5, with 7 bases that match TRBD1. The CDR3 loop spans 15 amino acids. V dropped 2 bases and J dropped 3; count of bases not matched to a gene: 7. Germline V gene sequence: CDR1 SGHDT, CDR2 YYEEEE. This CDR3 is CASSFQGVTKETQYF. The CDR3, as DNA: TGTGCCAGCAGCTTCCAGGGGGTAACCAAAGAGACCCAGTACTTC.

V is TRBV18 and J is TRBJ1-4; no definite D call. V shed 2 bases and J shed 4 bases, with 11 bases lying between them. CDR3 length: 15 residues. Germline CDR1 KGHSH, CDR2 LQKENI. The CDR3 region has the DNA TGTGCCAGCTCACCAAGCACTCTCGTTAATGAAAAACTGTTTTTT. It specifies CASSPSTLVNEKLFF.

The rearrangement uses TRBV6-5 and TRBJ2-7; 11 bases align to TRBD1. The CDR3 is made up of 15 amino acids. From germline, CDR1 is MNHEY and CDR2 SVGAGI. J gave up 0 bases and V 4 bases, and 2 bases lay outside the gene matches. The CDR3 nucleotides are TGTGCCAGCAGTTTGGGACAGGGGGACTCCTACGAGCAGTACTTC. Its translation: CASSLGQGDSYEQYF.

This chain connects TRBV18 to TRBJ2-5, with a weak D call TRBD1 (6 bases). Germline CDR1 reads KGHSH; CDR2 reads LQKENI. This CDR3 spans 14 amino acids. V lost 4 bases to trimming and J lost 1 base, with 10 bases between them. CDR3 sequence: CASSLDRAQETQYF. The CDR3 region has the DNA TGTGCCAGCTCACTGGACAGAGCCCAAGAGACCCAGTACTTC.

The chain combines TRBV29-1 with TRBJ1-1, with unresolved D. This CDR3 has 11 amino acids. V dropped 7 bases and J dropped 4 bases, with 10 bases sitting between them. Per the germline V gene, CDR1 is SQVTM and CDR2 is ANQGSEA. The CDR3 region has the DNA TGCAGCGGAGGCCCTAGCACTGAAGCTTTCTTT. Its protein product is CSGGPSTEAFF.

The chain joins TRBV5-1 to TRBJ2-1, with D unclear. This CDR3 spans 21 amino acids. V was pared by 3 bases and J by 0 bases, with 28 bases between. CDR1 and CDR2 from the germline V gene are SGHRS and YFSETQ. The CDR3 region is CASSSPGVMASRPGSYNEQFF. Written as DNA, the CDR3 is TGCGCCAGCAGCTCCCCTGGGGTGATGGCGTCCCGCCCCGGCTCCTACAATGAGCAGTTCTTC.

V is TRBV7-2 and J is TRBJ2-6; perhaps TRBD1 as D (5 bases). In germline, CDR1 is SGHTA, CDR2 FQGNSA. The CDR3 loop spans 15 amino acids. Between the trimmed V and J ends, which lost 4 bases and 2 bases, there was a span of 9 bases. CDR3 in amino acids: CASSYMGPGANVLTF. Here the CDR3 DNA reads TGTGCCAGCAGCTATATGGGGCCTGGGGCCAACGTCCTGACTTTC.

The V gene is TRBV6-4, the J gene TRBJ2-1; 15 nucleotides align to TRBD2. The V gene end was trimmed by 6 bases and the J gene end by 8 bases; junction bases not matched to a gene: 14. CDR1 MRHNA and CDR2 SNTAGT come from the germline V gene. The CDR3 runs to 18 residues. The CDR3 loop reads CASRYPGLAGGGAYEQFF. The CDR3 DNA reads as TGTGCCAGCAGATACCCGGGACTAGCGGGAGGTGGGGCCTATGAGCAGTTCTTC.

The chain has TRBV19 and TRBJ1-1, with D tentatively TRBD1 (6 bases). This CDR3 contains 14 residues. Trimming cost V 3 bases and J 5 bases, with 13 bases left between them. The germline CDR1 and CDR2 sequences are LNHDA and SQIVND (reference sequence). In DNA form, the CDR3 reads TGTGCCAGTAGTATTAGGGGGGCGCGGACTGAAGCTTTCTTT. Protein product: CASSIRGARTEAFF.

This clone was counted between two and nine times. The chain recombines TRBV30 with TRBJ1-5; D not certain. V shed 1 base and J shed 5 bases, with 12 bases lying between them. The CDR3 has 14 amino acids. Germline loops: CDR1 GTSNPN, CDR2 SVGIG (reference sequence). The CDR3: CAWSGAILDQPQHF. In DNA form, the CDR3 reads TGTGCCTGGAGTGGGGCTATTCTCGATCAGCCCCAGCATTTT.

This clone was counted a few times. The V gene is TRBV23-1, the J gene TRBJ2-7; TRBD1 matches at 7 bases. TRBV23-1 is flagged as an ORF with uncertain function. V lost 0 bases and J lost 5; bases outside the gene matches: 7. The CDR3 contains 15 residues. The CDR3 DNA is TGCGCCAGCAGTCAATCGTACAGGGGCCTCCACGAGCAGTACTTC. Amino acid sequence: CASSQSYRGLHEQYF.

J is TRBJ2-7 and V is TRBV30; 9 bases align to TRBD1. V lost 2 bases, J lost 3 bases, and 2 bases stayed unmatched. The V gene's germline CDR1 is GTSNPN and CDR2 SVGIG (reference sequence). The CDR3 has 13 amino acids. Here the CDR3 reads CAWSWGQGYEQYF. CDR3 coding DNA: TGTGCCTGGAGTTGGGGACAGGGCTACGAGCAGTACTTC.

This clone was detected only a few times. This chain links TRBV6-6 with TRBJ1-4, with TRBD1 identical over 8 bases. The CDR3 consists of 14 residues. CDR1 and CDR2 (germline): MNHNY, SVGAGI (reference sequence). V trimming: 6 bases; J trimming: 7 bases; junction bases outside the gene matches: 7. CDR3 amino acids: CASSPDRGGEKLFF. DNA of the CDR3: TGTGCCAGCAGCCCCGACAGGGGAGGTGAAAAACTGTTTTTT.

J is TRBJ2-7 and V is TRBV11-2, with D perhaps matching TRBD2 (7 bases). Germline V gene sequence: CDR1 SGHAT, CDR2 FQNNGV. This CDR3 spans 13 amino acids. Trimming removed 8 bases from V and 6 bases from J, with 17 bases in between. The CDR3 sequence: CASSTPAGAEQYF. CDR3 DNA sequence: TGTGCCAGCTCCACCCCCGCGGGGGCCGAGCAGTACTTC.

V gene TRBV10-2 combines with J gene TRBJ2-2; 10 nucleotides align to TRBD1. CDR1 is WSHSY, CDR2 SAAADI, per germline. The CDR3 covers 15 residues. V lost 7 bases, J lost 7 bases, and 9 bases stayed unmatched. The CDR3 sequence is CASTVGQGQNGELFF. CDR3 nucleotide sequence: TGCGCCAGCACCGTGGGACAGGGGCAGAACGGGGAGCTGTTTTTT.

The chain's CDR3 is CASSVDPGGAANYGYTF. Written as DNA, the CDR3 is TGTGCCAGCAGCGTAGACCCAGGGGGAGCTGCTAACTATGGCTACACCTTC. J is TRBJ1-2 and V is TRBV9, with 7 bases aligning to TRBD1. V was clipped by 0 bases and J by 0 bases; unmatched bases: 8. This CDR3 spans 17 amino acids. Germline values: CDR1 SGDLS, CDR2 YYNGEE.

The V call is TRBV19, the J call TRBJ2-4, with 9 bases lining up with TRBD1. The length of the CDR3 is 17 residues. V lost 6 bases to trimming and J lost 0 bases; unmatched junction nucleotides: 9. Germline V gene sequence: CDR1 LNHDA, CDR2 SQIVND (reference sequence). The DNA for the CDR3 is TGTGCCAGTAGCCCGGGACAGGGCCAGGGAGCCAAAAACATTCAGTACTTC. Its protein is CASSPGQGQGAKNIQYF.

The chain combines TRBV18 with TRBJ2-3; D is perhaps TRBD2 (6 bases). The CDR3 consists of 16 residues. The ends were cut back, 3 bases at V and 0 bases at J, with 13 bases in the middle. Germline CDR1 KGHSH, CDR2 LQKENI. CDR3 sequence: CASSPPGSTSTDTQYF. CDR3 nucleotides: TGTGCCAGCTCACCTCCCGGGAGCACTAGCACAGATACGCAGTATTTT.

This chain joins TRBV5-5 and TRBJ1-1; the D is unclear. V lost 0 bases and J lost 0, with 9 bases in between. The CDR3 sequence is 15 residues long. Per the germline V gene, CDR1 is SGHKS and CDR2 is YYEKEE (reference sequence). CDR3: CASSLGGPLNTEAFF. CDR3 sequence (DNA): TGTGCCAGCAGCTTGGGAGGGCCACTGAACACTGAAGCTTTCTTT.

V usage is TRBV9 and J usage is TRBJ1-2; 7 nucleotides match TRBD1. Germline values: CDR1 SGDLS, CDR2 YYNGEE. The trim removed 4 bases at V and 0 bases at J, leaving 6 bases unmatched. CDR3 length: 15 residues. DNA for the CDR3: TGTGCCAGCAGCAAGCAAGGGGGCGCTAACTATGGCTACACCTTC. Its translation is CASSKQGGANYGYTF.

In this sample, this clone turned up a few times. The rearrangement uses TRBV10-3 and TRBJ1-1; D is undetermined. Germline V gene data show CDR1 as ENHRY and CDR2 as SYGVKD. CDR3 length equals 12 residues. Trimming stripped 3 bases from V and 3 bases from J, with 5 bases between. CDR3 region: CAISDMDTEAFF. In DNA form, the CDR3 reads TGTGCCATCAGTGATATGGACACTGAAGCTTTCTTT.

The V call is TRBV5-6, the J call TRBJ2-3; 7 bases agree with TRBD2. The germline V gene has CDR1 SGHDT and CDR2 YYEEEE. V shed 7 bases, J shed 5 bases, and the junction held 10 bases outside the gene matches. The length of the CDR3 is 14 residues. The CDR3 DNA reads as TGTGCCAGCCACGAGGCGGGAGAAGGAGATACGCAGTATTTT. Translated: CASHEAGEGDTQYF.

The V call is TRBV30, the J call TRBJ1-1; no clear D. This CDR3 comprises 13 residues. Germline V gene sequence: CDR1 GTSNPN, CDR2 SVGIG (reference sequence). V lost 2 bases and J 1 base, leaving 8 bases between the germline ends. The CDR3 here is CAWSSAGNTEAFF. CDR3 in DNA: TGTGCCTGGAGTTCGGCGGGGAACACTGAAGCTTTCTTT.